The present entry profiles one TCR beta chain with its context. It lacks a known antigen. Base qualities are not provided; no much larger clone lies one nucleotide away. The sample contains more than one DNA sequence encoding this CDR3. After removal of 7 bases from V and 4 bases from J, the junction retains 7 bases not matched to a gene. CDR1 and CDR2 (SGHRS, YFSETQ) derive from the germline V gene. The CDR3 runs 15 amino acids, cysteine and phenylalanine included. The sequence is cut down to CDR3 DNA, 45 bases in frame from base 1. The data stem from a study of cytomegalovirus exposure and HLA in healthy donors (dated 2017 in TCRdb). Regarding the research as a whole: An earlier analysis of roughly 630 of the donors reported 250 to 350 Gb of sequence data and roughly 100 million unique TCR beta sequences from roughly 200 million T cells. Along with the roughly 670-subject first cohort, a separate validation cohort of 120 different subjects was used. Among around 400 genotyped donors of the cohort, an average of around 250,000 unique TCR beta nucleotide sequences was sequenced per donor, of which 15% to 20% were non-productive. To predict cytomegalovirus infection status, the study brought together high-throughput TCR immunosequencing, statistical association of individual TCRs with disease status, and machine learning. A later genetic analysis used genome-wide SNP genotypes for about 65% of the roughly 670 donors, treating that subset as a discovery cohort. Rather than drawing on any new phenotypic data, the later analysis identified candidate immune exposures from TCR beta sequences and the way those sequences occurred across donors. The number of donors typed differed by locus, with about 629-630 for A, B, C, DRB1 and DQB1, around 500 for DQA1, approximately 570 for DPA1, and under 490 for DPB1. An earlier analysis of around 580 of the donors used high-throughput TCR beta sequencing to judge whether each TCR beta V gene segment behaved as functional or pseudogenic. Roughly 320 gigabases of sequencing data and approximately 91 million unique TCR sequences made up an early release that covered under 750 HLA-typed donors. The genetic ancestry cluster associated with self-reported Caucasian donors included roughly four fifths of the 300 to 400 genotyped donors. The study profiled the T cell repertoires of some 610 subjects by immunosequencing and related them to cytomegalovirus serostatus. The study aimed to test whether signatures of past pathogen exposure could be identified by cataloging public T cell receptors. Every discovery cohort repertoire had been produced on one sequencing platform. Roughly 5 DR-DQ haplotypes were handled as single units for association and clustering because linkage in the cohort was strong. Class I and class II HLA loci were covered by the typing at four-digit resolution. Donor age, sex, ethnicity and CMV serostatus were compiled together with the repertoire data. In a later analysis, previously published TCR beta repertoires from 666 donors were re-analyzed and high-resolution HLA genotyping was added so that TCR occurrence patterns could be studied. Results the study describes overall, beyond this receptor: When HLA alleles, especially DR and DQ, strongly co-occurred, TCR associations were difficult to assign to individual alleles. A cluster of highly shared sequence variants was judged likely to be a technical artifact of the sequencing pipeline. Compared with equally common non-associated chains, HLA-associated TCR beta chains in a later analysis were more clonally expanded and had lower generation probabilities. A total of some 180 TCR beta chains were listed by the study as associated with cytomegalovirus. The presence/absence analyses assumed that sequencing depth was roughly uniform across donors, and that assumption may not be true. About 17 rarely observed V segments, including chromosome 9 orphons, were excluded from the earlier analysis of about 610 of the donors because counts were too low. For the cohort, immune exposure information was limited to CMV serostatus. According to a later genetic analysis, donors in an Asian-associated ancestry cluster had fewer N-insertions in productive TCRs than the approximately 650-donor mean. Three of the identified cytomegalovirus-associated TCR beta chains were confirmed in vitro to be specific for cytomegalovirus antigens. The 87-base-pair reads could not distinguish some IMGT-functional V segments, including TRBV6-2 and TRBV6-3, so those segments were excluded. HLA typing was unavailable for some donors at each locus, so association tests used only the typed subset. In a later analysis, TCR association rates were found to vary across HLA loci, with the most associated TCRs seen for DRB1 alleles and the fewest for HLA-C alleles. V-gene and J-gene trimming of TCR beta chains was associated with a missense DCLRE1C variant in a later genetic analysis, and the association was replicated in an independent cohort. A later analysis associated around 16,000 TCR beta sequences with specific HLA alleles at a false discovery rate of 0.05. While some public TCRs were present in many individuals, most TCR sequences turned up only very rarely across donors. A later analysis found that most CMV-associated TCR beta chains appeared HLA-restricted, with HLA associations seemingly driven largely by CMV exposure. Linkage disequilibrium might explain the correlated functional status among segregating V segments, but an unknown experimental factor could not be ruled out. The authors suggested that the approach could potentially be generalized to other disease states and immunological phenotypes. A further reported finding was that TCR beta sequences accurately predicted the HLA-A and HLA-B alleles for most subjects in the first cohort. A later analysis reported that several top co-occurrence clusters appeared linked to parvovirus B19, influenza, CMV and Epstein-Barr virus. An earlier analysis of around 500 of the donors showed that most TCR beta V segments appeared in productive rearrangements either about 87% or about 30% of the time, which broadly matched IMGT annotations. In both the original and validation cohorts, the classifier was reported to diagnose cytomegalovirus status with high specificity and sensitivity. In this cohort, only TCR beta chains were sequenced, and detectable features were limited by the absence of alpha or paired-chain data.

The cohort comprised fewer than 750 healthy bone marrow donors. Cohort members were all nominally healthy when sampled, although unrecorded immune exposures were likely present. The donor tested CMV seropositive and was one of the 289 seropositive cohort members. Every donor gave a peripheral blood sample, and the peripheral blood mononuclear cells from that sample were used for TCR beta sequencing. Genomic DNA extraction from the blood cell samples was performed with the Qiagen DNeasy Blood Extraction Kit. Libraries were prepared through the immunoSEQ multiplex PCR assay. A mixture of 60 forward primers for TCR Vbeta segments and 13 reverse primers for TCR Jbeta segments was used in the multiplex PCR. The CDR3 region of rearranged TCR beta genes was amplified from genomic DNA by a multiplex PCR assay. On the Illumina HiSeq System, the amplified TCR beta libraries were sequenced as 87-base-pair reads. Per the source publication's procedure: In a later analysis, about 80 million unique TCR beta chains were counted across the 500 to 850 repertoires, and approximately 9.9 million of these chains were shared by at least two donors. A nearest-neighbor algorithm error-corrected the raw reads and collapsed the reads into unique sequences, merging closely related sequences to remove PCR and sequencing errors. Alignment of CDR3 sequences to IMGT reference sequences was used to assign V, D and J gene segments. For a sequence to be retained, a match of at least six nucleotides was required to both a V gene segment and a J gene segment. Rearrangements were classified as productive when the CDR3 lacked stop codons and remained in frame with V and J, and all other rearrangements were classified as non-productive. Following IMGT convention, CDR3 was defined as the stretch from the second conserved V-encoded cysteine to the conserved J-encoded phenylalanine. The earlier analysis of 500 to 600 of the donors excluded sequences that lacked an unambiguous match to a single V gene segment. In an earlier analysis of some 590 of the donors, V segments were called functional above 56.7% productive rearrangements and were called segregating when the between-donor standard deviation exceeded 5%. To diagnose cytomegalovirus status from the catalog of TCR beta chain sequences, a statistical classification framework was built. In a later analysis, V and J genes were assigned by comparing TCR nucleotide sequences against IMGT/GENE-DB human TR gene sequences. In a later analysis, CDR3 sequences and most-parsimonious VDJ recombination scenarios were assigned using the TCRdist pipeline. In a later analysis, each TCR beta chain was defined by its CDR3 amino acid sequence together with its V-gene family, and reads lacking a unique V-gene family were excluded. In a later analysis, 450 to 600 highly shared, low-generation-probability nucleotide sequences were removed to address suspected cross-contamination and a sequencing artifact. For each public chain, a later analysis derived a clonal expansion index from normalized ranks of inferred template counts within each repertoire. A later analysis computed generation probabilities with a VDJ recombination model fitted to out-of-frame rearrangements, and checked the results against IGoR. In a later analysis, TCR-TCR, TCR-HLA and TCR-CMV co-occurrence was scored with hypergeometric tests, and a repertoire-size bias correction was applied to TCR pairs. False discovery rates were estimated in a later analysis by permuting HLA or CMV assignments 20 times. A later analysis grouped co-occurring TCRs with DBSCAN, adding TCRdist sequence similarity when clustering within HLA-allele-positive subsets. Co-occurrence clustering excluded repertoires with fewer than 30,000 or more than 120,000 public chains, plus five with anomalous nucleotide sharing. The immuneACCESS repertoire file appears here via TCRdb, limited to in-frame rearrangements. These files lack a portion of the clones; in checked studies, under half of the deficit traces to unresolved V genes, and the cause of the others is not known. The D gene and trimming were derived from the DNA, and the V and J assignments and clone size from that table. Counted in this sample were roughly 160,000 clones; around three quarters of them appeared once. 1% of the sample is taken by the ten largest.

The sequenced material came from PBMCs. The receptor's source is a woman aged 45-65 years in good health and CMV-seropositive. This chain is built from TRBV5-1 and TRBJ2-7, and TRBD2 aligns with 14 junction nucleotides. CDR3 reads: CASSRLAGGPYEQYF. At the DNA level, the sequence is TGCGCCAGCTCCCGACTAGCGGGAGGGCCTTACGAGCAGTACTTC.